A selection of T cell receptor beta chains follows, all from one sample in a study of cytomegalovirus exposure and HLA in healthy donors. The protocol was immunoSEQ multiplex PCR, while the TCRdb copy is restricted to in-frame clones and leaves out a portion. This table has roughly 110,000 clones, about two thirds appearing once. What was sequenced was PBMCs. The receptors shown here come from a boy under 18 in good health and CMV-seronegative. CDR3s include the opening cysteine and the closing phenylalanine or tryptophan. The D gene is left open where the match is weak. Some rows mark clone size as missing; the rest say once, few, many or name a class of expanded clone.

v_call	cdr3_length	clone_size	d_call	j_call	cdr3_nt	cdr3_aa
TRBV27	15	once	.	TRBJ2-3	TGTGCCACCATGGATCCCGGCCGCGGGACAGATACGCAGTATTTT	CATMDPGRGTDTQYF
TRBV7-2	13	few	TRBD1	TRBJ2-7	TGTGCCAGCAGCTTTGGCAGGGGGCACGAGCAGTACTTC	CASSFGRGHEQYF
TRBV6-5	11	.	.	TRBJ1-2	TGTGCCAGCCGGCGGGGATATGGCTACACCTTC	CASRRGYGYTF
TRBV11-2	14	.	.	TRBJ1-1	TGTGCCAGCAGGAGACCTGGGAGGGACACTGAAGCTTTCTTT	CASRRPGRDTEAFF
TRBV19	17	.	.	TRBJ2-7	TGTGCCAGTAGTATAGTTCGGGGCCGGGGGGCGGCCTACGAGCAGTACTTC	CASSIVRGRGAAYEQYF
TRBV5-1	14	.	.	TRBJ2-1	TGCGCCAGCAGCTCTGCGGGAACCGACAATGAGCAGTTCTTC	CASSSAGTDNEQFF
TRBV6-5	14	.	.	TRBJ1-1	TGTGCCAGCAGTTACGGTCGGTTGAACACTGAAGCTTTCTTT	CASSYGRLNTEAFF
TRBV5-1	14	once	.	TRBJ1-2	TGCGCCAGCAGCGCCCGACAGAATTACTATGGCTACACCTTC	CASSARQNYYGYTF
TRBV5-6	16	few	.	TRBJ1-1	TGTGCCAGCAGCTTGGGGGGCGGGGTTATGAACACTGAAGCTTTCTTT	CASSLGGGVMNTEAFF
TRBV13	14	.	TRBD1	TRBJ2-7	TGTGCCAGCAGTTTTGGGGACAGGACCTACGAGCAGTACTTC	CASSFGDRTYEQYF
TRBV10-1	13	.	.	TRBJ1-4	TGCGCCAGCAGCCGGGGTATAAATGAAAAACTGTTTTTT	CASSRGINEKLFF
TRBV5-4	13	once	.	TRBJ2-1	TGTGCCCAGGGGGGCACCTTACACAATGAGCAGTTCTTC	CAQGGTLHNEQFF
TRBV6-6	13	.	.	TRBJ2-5	TGTGCCAGCAGCCGGGACATCCAAGAGACCCAGTACTTC	CASSRDIQETQYF
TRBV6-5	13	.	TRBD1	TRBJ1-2	TGTGCCAGCAGCCCCATCGCGACAGGGGGCTACACCTTC	CASSPIATGGYTF
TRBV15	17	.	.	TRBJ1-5	TGTGCCACCAGCAGCACCAGGCTGAGTGCCAGCAATCAGCCCCAGCATTTT	CATSSTRLSASNQPQHF
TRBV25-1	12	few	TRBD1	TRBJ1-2	TGTGCCAGCAGAACAGGGGTTGATGGCTACACCTTC	CASRTGVDGYTF
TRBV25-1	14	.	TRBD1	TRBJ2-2	TGTGCCAGCAGTCTCGACAGGGTACCCGGGGAGCTGTTTTTT	CASSLDRVPGELFF
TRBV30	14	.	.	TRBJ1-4	TGTGCCTGGAGTGTTCCAGGTGGGCGTGAAAAACTGTTTTTT	CAWSVPGGREKLFF
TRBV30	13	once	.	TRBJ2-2	TGTGCCTGGAGTGTCGGGGGAACCGGGGAGCTGTTTTTT	CAWSVGGTGELFF
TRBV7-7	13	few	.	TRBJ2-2	TGTGCTACTCGACAACCGAACACCGGGGAGCTGTTTTTT	CATRQPNTGELFF
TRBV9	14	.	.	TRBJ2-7	TGTGCCAGCAGCGCCCCCCAAGGAGGAAACGAGCAGTACTTC	CASSAPQGGNEQYF
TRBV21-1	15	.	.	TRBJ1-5	TGTGCCAGCAGCAAACCAGGTTCGAGCAATCAGCCCCAGCATTTT	CASSKPGSSNQPQHF
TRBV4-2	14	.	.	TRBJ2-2	TGTGCCAGCAGCCCACTCCCCCGAGCCGGGGAGCTGTTTTTT	CASSPLPRAGELFF
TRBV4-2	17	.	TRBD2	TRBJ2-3	TGTGCCAGCAGCCAAGATGGGCGGGGGAGATCCACAGATACGCAGTATTTT	CASSQDGRGRSTDTQYF
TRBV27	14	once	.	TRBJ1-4	TGTGCCAGCAGCCCTCAGGGGTCTAATGAAAAACTGTTTTTT	CASSPQGSNEKLFF
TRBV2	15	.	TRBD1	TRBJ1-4	TGTGCCAGCGAGGTTGGAGGGACAGGGAATGAAAAACTGTTTTTT	CASEVGGTGNEKLFF
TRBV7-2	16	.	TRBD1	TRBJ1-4	TGTGCCAGCAGCCGTGATGACAGGGTCTCGGGAGAAAAACTGTTTTTT	CASSRDDRVSGEKLFF
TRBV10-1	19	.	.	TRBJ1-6	TGCGCCAGCAGTGAGACGACCAGGTCAGGGCCGGCTTTTTGGGGACCCCTCCACTTT	CASSETTRSGPAFWGPLHF
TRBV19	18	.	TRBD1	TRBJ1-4	TGTGCCAGTAGTATGAAGGCAGGGGGGAGAATAGCTAATGAAAAACTGTTTTTT	CASSMKAGGRIANEKLFF
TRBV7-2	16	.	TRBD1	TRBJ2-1	TGTGCCAGCAGCGCTCGACAGGGTCTAAACGCTAATGAGCAGTTCTTC	CASSARQGLNANEQFF
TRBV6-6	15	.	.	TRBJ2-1	TGTGCCAGCAGTTATGGAGGGACGTCGAAGAATGAGCAGTTCTTC	CASSYGGTSKNEQFF
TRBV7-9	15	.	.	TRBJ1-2	TGTGCCAGCAGCTTGCTCGCGACTCCTAACTATGGCTACACCTTC	CASSLLATPNYGYTF
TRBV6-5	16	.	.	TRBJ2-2	TGTGCCAGCAGTTATCTTGGCGGGAAGCTGTCCGGGGAGCTGTTTTTT	CASSYLGGKLSGELFF
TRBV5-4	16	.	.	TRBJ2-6	TGTGCCAGCAGCTTGCTCCAGGTGGCTGGGGCCAACGTCCTGACTTTC	CASSLLQVAGANVLTF
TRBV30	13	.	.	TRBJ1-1	TGTGCCTGGGTAAAAGACTGGAACACTGAAGCTTTCTTT	CAWVKDWNTEAFF
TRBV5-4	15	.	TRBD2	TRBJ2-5	TGTGCCAGCAGGACTAGCGGGGGGGCCGGTGAGACCCAGTACTTC	CASRTSGGAGETQYF
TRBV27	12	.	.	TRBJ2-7	TGTGCCATGCCGACAGATTCCTACGAGCAGTACTTC	CAMPTDSYEQYF
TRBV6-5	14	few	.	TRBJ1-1	TGTGCCAGCAGTTATTCAATGGGGAGCACTGAAGCTTTCTTT	CASSYSMGSTEAFF
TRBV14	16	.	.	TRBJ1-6	TGTGCCAGCAGCCAGATCGCGGGACGGCGCAATTCACCCCTCCACTTT	CASSQIAGRRNSPLHF
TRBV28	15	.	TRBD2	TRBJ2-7	TGTGCCAGCAGTTTTGCGGGGGGGCCGTTCTACGAGCAGTACTTC	CASSFAGGPFYEQYF
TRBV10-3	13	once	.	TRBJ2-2	TGTGCCATCAGTGAGCACACGACCGGGGAGCTGTTTTTT	CAISEHTTGELFF
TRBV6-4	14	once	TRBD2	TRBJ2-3	TGTGCCAGCAGTACTAGCGGGGGCACAGATACGCAGTATTTT	CASSTSGGTDTQYF
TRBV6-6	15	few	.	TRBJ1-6	TGTGCCAGCTGCCCGGAGAGCTCCTATAATTCACCCCTCCACTTT	CASCPESSYNSPLHF
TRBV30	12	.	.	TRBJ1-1	TGTGCCCGGACGGGGATGAACACTGAAGCTTTCTTT	CARTGMNTEAFF
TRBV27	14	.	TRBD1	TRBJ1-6	TGTGCCAGCAGTTTACAGGGGGCTCCTTCACCCCTCCACTTT	CASSLQGAPSPLHF
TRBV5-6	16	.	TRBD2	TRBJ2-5	TGTGCCAGCAGTCGGCTCGGGCTAGCGGGCCAAGAGACCCAGTACTTC	CASSRLGLAGQETQYF
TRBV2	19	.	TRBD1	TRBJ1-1	TGTGCCAGTCCTGGAGGGGACCGGGACAGCAACCCCATGAACACTGAAGCTTTCTTT	CASPGGDRDSNPMNTEAFF
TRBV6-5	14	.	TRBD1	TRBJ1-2	TGTGCCAGCAGCAGATCCGACAGGGACTATGGCTACACCTTC	CASSRSDRDYGYTF
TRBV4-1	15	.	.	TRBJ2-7	TGCGCCAGCAGCCCACGACAGGTCGGGGCCTACGAGCAGTACTTC	CASSPRQVGAYEQYF
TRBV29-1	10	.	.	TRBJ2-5	TGCAGCGCCAGCCAAGAGACCCAGTACTTC	CSASQETQYF